The present T cell receptor (beta chain) was sequenced within a study of spatial heterogeneity in lung cancer. Regarding the study as a whole: Ubiquitous expanded tumor TCRs were observed in blood more at resection than follow-up.

Stated time point: sample taken at primary tumor resection. The sequenced material consisted of unsorted whole RNA from tumor, nontumor lung or frozen PBMC. This clonotype was found many times. The antigen remains undetermined. TCRdb recomputed calls from the 5' RACE reads with MiXCR, one row per CDR3 protein. Found here are about 40,000 distinct CDR3 sequences, around 5% of them singletons; the top ten hold roughly 27%. The sequencing used PBMCs, collected at surgery. The sequence was obtained from a female donor with early-stage non-small cell lung cancer.

The CDR3 region is CASNQQGLSNQPQHF. The CDR3 DNA reads TGTGCCAGCAACCAGCAGGGGCTTAGCAATCAGCCCCAGCATTTT. J is TRBJ1-5 and V is TRBV28, with D perhaps matching TRBD1 (6 bases). CDR3 length: 15 amino acids. The V end lost 7 bases, the J end lost 0 bases, and 13 bases lay between the germline ends. Germline V gene lookup returns CDR1 MDHEN and CDR2 SYDVKM. The full variable domain, completed using reference TRBV28 and TRBJ1-5, is DVKVTQSSRYLVKRTGEKVFLECVQDMDHENMFWYRQDPGLGLRLIYFSYDVKMKEKGDIPEGYSVSREKKERFSLILESASTNQTSMYLCASNQQGLSNQPQHFGDGTRLSIL.